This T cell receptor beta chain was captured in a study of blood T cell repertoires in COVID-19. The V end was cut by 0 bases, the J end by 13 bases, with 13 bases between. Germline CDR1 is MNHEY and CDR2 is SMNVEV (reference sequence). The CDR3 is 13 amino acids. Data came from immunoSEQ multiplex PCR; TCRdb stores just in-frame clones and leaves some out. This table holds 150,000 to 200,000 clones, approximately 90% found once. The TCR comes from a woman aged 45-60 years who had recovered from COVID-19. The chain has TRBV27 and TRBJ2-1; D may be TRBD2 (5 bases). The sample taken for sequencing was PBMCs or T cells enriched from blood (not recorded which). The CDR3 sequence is CASSLSRTASQFF. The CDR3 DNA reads TGTGCCAGCAGTTTATCGAGGACGGCTAGCCAGTTCTTC.